These 29 T cell receptor beta chains came from one sample sequenced in a study of blood T cell repertoires in COVID-19. The data were produced by immunoSEQ multiplex PCR, yet TCRdb's version contains in-frame clones alone and is incomplete. The repertoire holds around 67,000 clones, with around 87% as singletons. The sequenced sample consisted of peripheral blood. All receptors derive from a man aged 45-60 years with active COVID-19.

The genes are TRBV7-9 and TRBJ1-2; possible D gene TRBD1, 5 bases. V lost 5 bases and J 8 bases, leaving 18 bases between the germline ends. The CDR3 totals 14 residues. Germline assignment: CDR1 SEHNR and CDR2 FQNEAQ (reference sequence). The CDR3 coding sequence is TGTGCCAGCAGCACCGGTGGGGCAGGGTCGGGCTACACCTTC. It translates to CASSTGGAGSGYTF.

The CDR3 DNA reads TGTGCCGCGTCCGGGACTAGCGGGAGACCCCACCAAGAGACCCAGTACTTC. It codes for CAASGTSGRPHQETQYF. The V gene is TRBV19, the J gene TRBJ2-5; TRBD2 aligns across 14 bases. The CDR3 is 17 residues long. The junction had 11 bases not matched to a gene; V was cut back by 11 bases and J by 0 bases. CDR1 LNHDA and CDR2 SQIVND come from the germline V gene (reference sequence).

This clone is medium-sized within its sample. The chain recombines TRBV28 with TRBJ1-4; D ambiguous. CDR1 and CDR2 from the germline V gene are MDHEN and SYDVKM. This CDR3 spans 15 amino acids. The V and J ends lost 8 bases and 0 bases respectively, with 13 bases between them. For the CDR3, the DNA is TGTGCCAGCCGGCCCCACGGAGCAACTAATGAAAAACTGTTTTTT. Translation: CASRPHGATNEKLFF.

CDR3 sequence reads: CASSYGPAESYEQYF. The CDR3 DNA follows: TGTGCCAGCAGTTATGGCCCCGCGGAATCCTACGAGCAGTACTTC. V is TRBV6-5 and J is TRBJ2-7, with D uncertain. From germline, CDR1 is MNHEY and CDR2 SVGAGI. V dropped 3 bases and J dropped 1 base, with 13 bases sitting between them. The CDR3 consists of 15 residues.

The chain employs TRBV2 and TRBJ2-2, with 10 nucleotides matching TRBD2. Germline CDR1 and CDR2: SNHLY and FYNNEI. With 1 base clipped from V and 4 bases from J, the junction kept 3 bases outside the gene matches. The CDR3 length is 16 residues. The CDR3 reads CASSEVSGRATGELFF. In nucleotides, the CDR3 is TGTGCCAGCAGTGAAGTAAGCGGGAGGGCCACCGGGGAGCTGTTTTTT.

The rearrangement links TRBV19 to TRBJ2-3, with a possible D match to TRBD2 (5 bases). The CDR3 length is 11 residues. The ends were cut back, 10 bases at V and 4 bases at J, with 9 bases in the middle. CDR1 LNHDA and CDR2 SQIVND come from the germline V gene (reference sequence). The DNA for the CDR3 is TGTGCCACCGCGGGTGCAGATACGCAGTATTTT. Protein sequence: CATAGADTQYF.

CDR3 in amino acids: CASSGDDNEKLFF. DNA for the CDR3: TGTGCCAGCAGCGGAGACGACAATGAAAAACTGTTTTTT. The chain is built from TRBV5-5 and TRBJ1-4; no clear D. Germline values: CDR1 SGHKS, CDR2 YYEKEE (reference sequence). V lost 4 bases and J lost 5, with 9 bases in between. The CDR3 totals 13 residues.

This rearrangement joins TRBV28 to TRBJ1-1; D might be TRBD1 (6 bases). In germline, CDR1 is MDHEN, CDR2 SYDVKM. The ends were cut back, 5 bases at V and 11 bases at J, with 21 bases in the middle. The CDR3 is made up of 14 amino acids. The CDR3 bases are TGTGCCAGCAGTCCGGTAAGGGACACCTCGGGCGCTTTCTTT. Amino acid sequence: CASSPVRDTSGAFF. The full variable domain, with the rest looked up from reference TRBV28 and TRBJ1-1, is DVKVTQSSRYLVKRTGEKVFLECVQDMDHENMFWYRQDPGLGLRLIYFSYDVKMKEKGDIPEGYSVSREKKERFSLILESASTNQTSMYLCASSPVRDTSGAFFGQGTRLTVV.

J is TRBJ1-4 and V is TRBV7-2; maybe TRBD1 (5 bases). V was cut by 5 bases and J by 6 bases, with 16 bases left in between. The CDR3 contains 15 residues. Looked up from germline, CDR1 is SGHTA and CDR2 is FQGNSA. The CDR3 is CASSLTQASYEKLFF. Here the CDR3 DNA reads TGTGCCAGCAGCCTAACACAGGCCAGCTATGAAAAACTGTTTTTT.

The chain uses TRBV3-1 (or the pseudogene TRBV3-2) and TRBJ2-7; a weak D match, TRBD2 (5 bases). The V gene lost 1 base and the J gene lost 6 bases, with 10 bases spanning the gap. This CDR3 is built from 13 residues. The V gene's germline CDR1 is LGHDT and CDR2 YNNKEL (reference sequence). CDR3 loop: CASSQGTLVEQYF. The DNA for the CDR3 is TGTGCCAGCAGCCAAGGGACTCTCGTCGAGCAGTACTTC.

CDR3 sequence: CASSSSGRISYEQYF. CDR3 sequence (DNA): TGTGCCAGTAGTAGCAGCGGGAGGATCTCCTACGAGCAGTACTTC. The gene calls are TRBV19 and TRBJ2-7; TRBD2 matches at 9 bases. V shed 4 bases and J 0 bases; nucleotides not matched to a gene: 4. There are 15 residues in the CDR3. The V gene's germline CDR1 is LNHDA and CDR2 SQIVND (reference sequence).

The rearrangement links TRBV4-3 to TRBJ1-5; D unresolved. The CDR3 is made up of 15 amino acids. V gave up 0 bases and J gave up 3 bases, with 9 bases separating them. Looked up from germline, CDR1 is LGHNA and CDR2 is YSLEER. Here the CDR3 DNA reads TGCGCCAGCAGCCAAGATACAGTAATCAATCAGCCCCAGCATTTT. Translation: CASSQDTVINQPQHF.

This chain uses TRBV13 with TRBJ1-1; TRBD1 matches at 9 bases. Losses at the gene ends were 4 bases for V and 1 base for J; bases not matched to a gene: 7. Germline V lookup: CDR1 PRHDT, CDR2 FYEKMQ (reference sequence). This CDR3 has 16 residues. The CDR3, as DNA: TGTGCCAGCAGCTCGGGACAGGGTGTTAGGAACACTGAAGCTTTCTTT. This codes for CASSSGQGVRNTEAFF. Combining the CDR3 with reference TRBV13 and TRBJ1-1 gives the whole variable domain AAGVIQSPRHLIKEKRETATLKCYPIPRHDTVYWYQQGPGQDPQFLISFYEKMQSDKGSIPDRFSAQQFSDYHSELNMSSLELGDSALYFCASSSGQGVRNTEAFFGQGTRLTVV.

The gene calls are TRBV7-3 and TRBJ2-3; D perhaps matches TRBD2 (5 bases). The germline V gene has CDR1 SGHTA and CDR2 FQGTGA. There are 15 residues in the CDR3. Trimming cost V 0 bases and J 6 bases, with 13 bases left between them. CDR3 bases: TGTGCCAGCAGCTTAACACGGTCCGGGGATGATACGCAGTATTTT. It codes for CASSLTRSGDDTQYF.

The chain employs TRBV19 and TRBJ2-7; TRBD2 matches 10 bases. J gave up 2 bases and V 3 bases, and 4 bases lay outside the gene matches. This CDR3 contains 15 residues. CDR1 LNHDA and CDR2 SQIVND come from the germline V gene (reference sequence). The CDR3 DNA sequence: TGTGCCAGTAGTATTAAGACTAGCGGGCCCTACGAGCAGTACTTC. Amino acids: CASSIKTSGPYEQYF. Full variable domain (outside the CDR3, taken from reference TRBV19 and TRBJ2-7): DGGITQSPKYLFRKEGQNVTLSCEQNLNHDAMYWYRQDPGQGLRLIYYSQIVNDFQKGDIAEGYSVSREKKESFPLTVTSAQKNPTAFYLCASSIKTSGPYEQYFGPGTRLTVT.

This chain joins TRBV27 and TRBJ2-7; perhaps TRBD1 as D (5 bases). The CDR3 is 15 residues long. With 6 bases removed from V and 1 base from J, the gap between germline ends came to 16 bases. Germline V gives CDR1 MNHEY, CDR2 SMNVEV (reference sequence). The CDR3 region has the DNA TGTGCCAGCAGGGGGAACAGGAGACTTTCCTACGAGCAGTACTTC. It specifies CASRGNRRLSYEQYF.

This clone was found a few times. The chain joins TRBV3-1 (or the pseudogene TRBV3-2) to TRBJ1-6, with D perhaps matching TRBD1 (5 bases). This CDR3 comprises 16 residues. The germline CDR1 and CDR2 sequences are LGHDT and YNNKEL (reference sequence). V lost 7 bases, J lost 7 bases, and 20 bases lay in between. The CDR3 coding sequence is TGTGCCAGCAACACCGGGACTCAAATGGGGAATTCACCCCTCCACTTT. Its translation is CASNTGTQMGNSPLHF.

The rearrangement joins TRBV29-1 to TRBJ1-1; TRBD1 aligns across 8 bases. The CDR3 extends over 13 amino acids. CDR1 is SQVTM, CDR2 ANQGSEA, per germline. V lost 5 bases, J lost 1 base, and 3 bases stayed unmatched. CDR3 coding DNA: TGCAGCGTTAAGGGACAGGAGAACACTGAAGCTTTCTTT. Translated, it gives CSVKGQENTEAFF.

This clone was counted a few times. The chain has TRBV7-3 and TRBJ2-5; 9 nucleotides align to TRBD2. The germline gives CDR1 SGHTA, CDR2 FQGTGA. Trimming removed 5 bases from V and 4 bases from J; junction bases left unmatched: 5. This CDR3 comprises 14 residues. The CDR3 loop reads CASSPAGGRETQYF. The CDR3 nucleotides read TGTGCCAGCAGCCCGGCGGGAGGGCGAGAGACCCAGTACTTC. Full variable domain (outside the CDR3, taken from reference TRBV7-3 and TRBJ2-5): GAGVSQTPSNKVTEKGKYVELRCDPISGHTALYWYRQSLGQGPEFLIYFQGTGAADDSGLPNDRFFAVRPEGSVSTLKIQRTERGDSAVYLCASSPAGGRETQYFGPGTRLLVL.

J is TRBJ2-5 and V is TRBV24-1; 8 nucleotides line up with TRBD2. The CDR3 is 14 amino acids. CDR1 and CDR2 (germline): KGHDR, SFDVKD. V shed 4 bases and J 5 bases; nucleotides not matched to a gene: 5. Here the CDR3 reads CATSEAGAGETQYF. For the CDR3, the DNA is TGTGCCACCAGTGAAGCGGGGGCGGGGGAGACCCAGTACTTC.

The chain has TRBV7-8 and TRBJ2-2; 13 nucleotides align to TRBD2. The length of the CDR3 is 16 residues. The V segment lost 2 bases and the J segment 7 bases; nucleotides outside the gene matches: 4. The germline V gene has CDR1 SGHVS and CDR2 FQNEAQ. The CDR3 is CASSLTSGGASGELFF. The CDR3 DNA is TGTGCCAGCAGCTTAACTAGCGGGGGGGCCAGCGGGGAGCTGTTTTTT.

This clone has only one observation. This chain uses TRBV10-2 with TRBJ2-7, with D unclear. The V end was cut by 6 bases, the J end by 6 bases, with 12 bases between. The germline V gene encodes CDR1 WSHSY and CDR2 SAAADI. CDR3 length: 12 residues. The CDR3 loop reads CASSLRSSEQYF. In nucleotides, the CDR3 is TGCGCCAGCAGCCTAAGATCGAGCGAGCAGTACTTC.

The rearrangement links TRBV19 to TRBJ2-5; 9 nucleotides match TRBD1. Trimming took 0 bases from V and 5 from J; bases not matched to a gene: 4. The CDR3 loop spans 15 amino acids. CDR1 and CDR2 (germline): LNHDA, SQIVND (reference sequence). Written as DNA, the CDR3 is TGTGCCAGTAGTATAGATGGACAGGGGATGGAGACCCAGTACTTC. Its translation: CASSIDGQGMETQYF.

The V call is TRBV5-1, the J call TRBJ1-1; D is unclear. Germline V gene data show CDR1 as SGHRS and CDR2 as YFSETQ. The CDR3 loop spans 14 amino acids. V was trimmed by 2 bases and J by 3 bases, leaving 11 bases between them. The CDR3 DNA reads as TGCGCCAGCAGCTTCGCAGGTGGTGACACTGAAGCTTTCTTT. Protein: CASSFAGGDTEAFF.

V usage is TRBV5-1 and J usage is TRBJ1-1; D ambiguous. CDR3 length: 13 amino acids. Germline V gene lookup returns CDR1 SGHRS and CDR2 YFSETQ. V lost 0 bases and J 4 bases, leaving 7 bases between the germline ends. CDR3 nucleotides: TGCGCCAGCAGCTTGGGAGGGCCCACTGAAGCTTTCTTT. Protein sequence: CASSLGGPTEAFF. The variable domain in full, completed from reference TRBV5-1 and TRBJ1-1, reads KAGVTQTPRYLIKTRGQQVTLSCSPISGHRSVSWYQQTPGQGLQFLFEYFSETQRNKGNFPGRFSGRQFSNSRSEMNVSTLELGDSALYLCASSLGGPTEAFFGQGTRLTVV.

This sequence joins TRBV11-2 and TRBJ2-2, with a tentative D call TRBD1 (5 bases). Germline V lookup: CDR1 SGHAT, CDR2 FQNNGV. With 2 bases removed from V and 2 bases from J, the gap between germline ends came to 9 bases. CDR3 length: 15 amino acids. The CDR3 is CASSLNRLNTGELFF. The DNA of the CDR3 is TGTGCCAGCAGCTTAAACAGGCTCAACACCGGGGAGCTGTTTTTT.

The chain employs TRBV28 and TRBJ2-7; D may be TRBD1 (6 bases). Germline loops: CDR1 MDHEN, CDR2 SYDVKM. The CDR3 has 12 residues. V was shortened by 8 bases and J by 3 bases, with 11 bases between the two germline ends. The chain's CDR3 is CASSIQGYEQYF. CDR3 nucleotides: TGTGCCAGCTCGATACAGGGCTACGAGCAGTACTTC.

The rearrangement uses TRBV10-3 and TRBJ2-5; 9 bases are a match to TRBD2. Germline V gene sequence: CDR1 ENHRY, CDR2 SYGVKD. The J segment lost 5 bases and the V segment lost 4 bases, leaving 11 bases of the junction unmatched. The CDR3 covers 16 residues. This CDR3 is CAISARGGAMGETQYF. CDR3 nucleotide sequence: TGTGCCATCAGTGCCCGCGGGGGGGCGATGGGGGAGACCCAGTACTTC.

The gene calls are TRBV30 and TRBJ2-6; possible D gene TRBD2, 6 bases. V lost 3 bases and J lost 0, with 12 bases in between. The CDR3 loop spans 16 amino acids. Per the germline V gene, CDR1 is GTSNPN and CDR2 is SVGIG (reference sequence). The chain's CDR3 is CAWRGVEGSGANVLTF. As DNA, the CDR3 is TGTGCCTGGAGGGGGGTGGAGGGCTCTGGGGCCAACGTCCTGACTTTC.